The 5 T cell receptor beta chains below come from one sample, sequenced in a study of blood T cell repertoires in COVID-19. Some clones are missing from TCRdb's copy, which holds only in-frame ones; the method was immunoSEQ multiplex PCR. The sample has about 480,000 clones, roughly 89% seen once. Sequences were obtained from peripheral blood. Receptors were obtained from a woman under 40 with acute or convalescent COVID-19.

This clone appeared a single time. The chain couples TRBV3-1 (or the pseudogene TRBV3-2) to TRBJ1-2, with D maybe TRBD1 (5 bases). Trimming stripped 5 bases from V and 8 bases from J, with 15 bases between. There are 13 residues in the CDR3. Germline assignment: CDR1 LGHDT and CDR2 YNNKEL (reference sequence). CDR3 sequence (DNA): TGTGCCAGCAGCTTACAGGACGGGGGAGGCTACACCTTC. Amino acids: CASSLQDGGGYTF.

The V gene is TRBV6-5, the J gene TRBJ2-7; 9 bases map to TRBD1. The V segment lost 2 bases and the J segment 1 base; nucleotides outside the gene matches: 3. CDR3 length: 15 residues. Looked up from germline, CDR1 is MNHEY and CDR2 is SVGAGI. The CDR3 sequence: CASSYDRGSSYEQYF. The DNA for the CDR3 is TGTGCCAGCAGTTACGACAGGGGGAGTTCCTACGAGCAGTACTTC.

V usage is TRBV29-1 and J usage is TRBJ1-6, with TRBD1 identical over 7 bases. CDR3 length: 13 residues. From germline, CDR1 is SQVTM and CDR2 ANQGSEA. V shed 6 bases and J 7 bases; nucleotides not matched to a gene: 6. The CDR3: CSVPTGRNSPLHF. The CDR3 DNA reads TGCAGCGTACCGACAGGGCGAAATTCACCCCTCCACTTT.

This chain uses TRBV13 with TRBJ1-2, with a weak D call TRBD1 (6 bases). The CDR3 has 15 amino acids. Germline V gives CDR1 PRHDT, CDR2 FYEKMQ (reference sequence). Deletions cut 6 bases from V and 8 bases from J, with 22 bases between. In DNA, the CDR3 is TGTGCCAGCAGTCAATCCGACAGGAGCTTTGAGGGCTACACCTTC. Encoded protein: CASSQSDRSFEGYTF.

As concerns this clone: A read error may explain this, as a much larger clone is one base away. This chain uses TRBV27 with TRBJ1-3; D perhaps matches TRBD1 (6 bases). Germline V gene sequence: CDR1 MNHEY, CDR2 SMNVEV (reference sequence). The CDR3 runs 13 residues. V gave up 2 bases and J gave up 4 bases, with 6 bases separating them. In nucleotides, the CDR3 is TGTGCCAGCAGTTTAGGACAGGGAAACACCATATATTTT. It codes for CASSLGQGNTIYF.